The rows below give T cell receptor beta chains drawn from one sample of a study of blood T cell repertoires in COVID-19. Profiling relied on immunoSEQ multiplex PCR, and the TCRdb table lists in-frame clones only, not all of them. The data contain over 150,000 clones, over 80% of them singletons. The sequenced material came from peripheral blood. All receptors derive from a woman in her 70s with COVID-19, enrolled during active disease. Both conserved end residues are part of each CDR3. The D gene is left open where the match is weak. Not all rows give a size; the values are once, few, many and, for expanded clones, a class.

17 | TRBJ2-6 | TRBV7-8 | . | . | TGTGCCAGCAGCACCAGTCCGATTCCCTCTGGGGCCAACGTCCTGACTTTC | CASSTSPIPSGANVLTF
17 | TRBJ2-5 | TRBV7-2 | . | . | TGTGCCAGCAGCCGTCTCATGTCCGGGACTTCCCAAGAGACCCAGTACTTC | CASSRLMSGTSQETQYF
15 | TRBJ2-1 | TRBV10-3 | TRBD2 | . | TGTGCCATCAGTGAGTCTTTAGCGGGAGGGCATGAGCAGTTCTTC | CAISESLAGGHEQFF
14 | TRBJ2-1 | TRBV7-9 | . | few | TGTGCCAGCAGCTTGTGGACTACTGACAATGAGCAGTTCTTC | CASSLWTTDNEQFF
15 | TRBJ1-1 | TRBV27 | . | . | TGTGCCAGCAGTTTATCCACAGCCCAGAACACTGAAGCTTTCTTT | CASSLSTAQNTEAFF
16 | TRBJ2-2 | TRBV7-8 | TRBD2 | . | TGTGCCAGCAGCTTAGCGACTAGCGGGAACACCGGGGAGCTGTTTTTT | CASSLATSGNTGELFF
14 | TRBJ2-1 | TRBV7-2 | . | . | TGTGCCAGCAGCTTAACCAATAGCCCAAATGAGCAGTTCTTC | CASSLTNSPNEQFF
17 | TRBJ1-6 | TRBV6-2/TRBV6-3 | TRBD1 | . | TGTGCCAGCATCCCCGCTCCCAGGGGGAGATATAATTCACCCCTCCACTTT | CASIPAPRGRYNSPLHF
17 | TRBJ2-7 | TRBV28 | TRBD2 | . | TGTGCCAGCAGTTCTAGCAGCTTGACTAGCGGGCTCTACGAGCAGTACTTC | CASSSSSLTSGLYEQYF
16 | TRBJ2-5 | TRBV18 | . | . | TGTGCCAGCTCACCACCGGTCAGGGAAAAGGAAGCGACCCAGTACTTC | CASSPPVREKEATQYF
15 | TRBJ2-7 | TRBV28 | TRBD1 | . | TGTGCCAGCAGTTTTCCCGGACAGGGGGCGCGCGAGCAGTACTTC | CASSFPGQGAREQYF
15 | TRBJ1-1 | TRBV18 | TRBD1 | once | TGTGCCAGCTCACCCTTACAGGGGGAGAACACTGAAGCTTTCTTT | CASSPLQGENTEAFF
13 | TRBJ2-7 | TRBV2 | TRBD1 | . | TGTGCCAGCAGTCGGGACAGTCAGTACGAGCAGTACTTC | CASSRDSQYEQYF
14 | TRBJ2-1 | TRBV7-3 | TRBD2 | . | TGTGCCAGCAGTCTAGCGGGAGTAAGGAATGAGCAGTTCTTC | CASSLAGVRNEQFF
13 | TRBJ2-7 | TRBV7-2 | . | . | TGTGCCAGCAGCTTAGTGGCAGGAAACGAGCAGTACTTC | CASSLVAGNEQYF
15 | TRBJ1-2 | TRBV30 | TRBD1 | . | TGTGCCTGGAGTGTAAAGGACAGGGGAATCTATGGCTACACCTTC | CAWSVKDRGIYGYTF
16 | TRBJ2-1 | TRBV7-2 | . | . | TGTGCCAGCAGCTTAGCTTCGGTGAGCTCCTACAATGAGCAGTTCTTC | CASSLASVSSYNEQFF
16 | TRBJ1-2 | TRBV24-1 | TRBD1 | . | TGTGCCACCAGTCCGGGACAGGGCCTCTCTAACTATGGCTACACCTTC | CATSPGQGLSNYGYTF
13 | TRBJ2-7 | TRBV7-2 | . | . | TGTGCCAGCAGCTTAGTTACGGGGGACGAGCAGTACTTC | CASSLVTGDEQYF
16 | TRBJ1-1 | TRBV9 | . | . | TGTGCCAGCAGCGTATCCTCAAGACAAGAGAACACTGAAGCTTTCTTT | CASSVSSRQENTEAFF
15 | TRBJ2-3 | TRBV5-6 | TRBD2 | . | TGTGCCAGCAGCTTCCCGACTAGCGGGATAGATACGCAGTATTTT | CASSFPTSGIDTQYF
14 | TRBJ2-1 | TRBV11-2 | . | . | TGTGCCAGCAGCTTAGGGAATACAGGGTCTGAGCAGTTCTTC | CASSLGNTGSEQFF
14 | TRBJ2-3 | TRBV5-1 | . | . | TGCGCCAGTCAGGTGACGGCGAGCACAGATACGCAGTATTTT | CASQVTASTDTQYF
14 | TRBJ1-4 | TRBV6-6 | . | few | TGTGCCAGCAGACCGGCAGGGGCTAATGAAAAACTGTTTTTT | CASRPAGANEKLFF
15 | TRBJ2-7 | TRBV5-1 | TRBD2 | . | TGCGCCAGCAGCTTTGAGCTAGCGGGGTCCTACGAGCAGTACTTC | CASSFELAGSYEQYF
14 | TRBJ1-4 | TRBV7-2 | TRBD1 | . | TGTGCCAGCAGCCCGACAGGGGAGAGTGAAAAACTGTTTTTT | CASSPTGESEKLFF
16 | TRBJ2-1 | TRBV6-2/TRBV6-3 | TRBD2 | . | TGTGCCAGCAGTTCTCGGACTAGCGGAGCCTACAATGAGCAGTTCTTC | CASSSRTSGAYNEQFF
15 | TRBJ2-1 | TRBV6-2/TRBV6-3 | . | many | TGTGCCAGCAGTTACACCGAGACAGGCTTCTATGAGCAGTTCTTC | CASSYTETGFYEQFF
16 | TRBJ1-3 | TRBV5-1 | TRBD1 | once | TGCGCCAGCAGTTTTGGGGGAGACAGGGGAGCAAACACCATATATTTT | CASSFGGDRGANTIYF
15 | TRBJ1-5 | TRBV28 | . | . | TGTGCCAGCGCGGCCGGGGGGGGGAGCAATCAGCCCCAGCATTTT | CASAAGGGSNQPQHF
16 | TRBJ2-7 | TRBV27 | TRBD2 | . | TGTGCCAGCAGTGGGGGTAGCGGGAGCCCCTCCTACGAGCAGTACTTC | CASSGGSGSPSYEQYF
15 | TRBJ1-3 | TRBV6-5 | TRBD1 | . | TGTGCCAGCAGTTACTCGAGACAGGGAGGAAACACCATATATTTT | CASSYSRQGGNTIYF
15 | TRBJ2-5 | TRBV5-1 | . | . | TGCGCCAGCAGCTTGGTCTCAGGGGATGGGGAGACCCAGTACTTC | CASSLVSGDGETQYF
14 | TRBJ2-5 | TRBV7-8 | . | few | TGTGCCAGCAGCCCCCCGCGGGCAGGCGAGACCCAGTACTTC | CASSPPRAGETQYF
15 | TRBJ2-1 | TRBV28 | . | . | TGTGCCAGCAGTTTTGGTGGGAGCTCCTACAATGAGCAGTTCTTC | CASSFGGSSYNEQFF